These 16 T cell receptor beta chains share one sample of origin, sequenced in a study of blood T cell repertoires in COVID-19. Libraries were prepared by immunoSEQ multiplex PCR; TCRdb keeps only in-frame clonotypes and omits some of them. The sample lists about 160,000 clones; just under 85% were seen once. The sequencing sample was made of peripheral blood. These TCRs come from a woman of 80 years or more with acute or convalescent COVID-19.

This sequence joins TRBV4-3 and TRBJ2-2; 9 bases align to TRBD1. CDR1 is LGHNA, CDR2 YSLEER, per germline. The trim removed 0 bases at V and 3 bases at J, leaving 11 bases unmatched. The CDR3 runs 19 residues. The CDR3 bases are TGCGCCAGCAGCCAAGAAGGGGGTTGGGGGACAGGGCACACCGGGGAGCTGTTTTTT. Protein sequence: CASSQEGGWGTGHTGELFF.

This clone was recorded only once. The rearrangement joins TRBV9 to TRBJ2-5; perhaps TRBD2 as D (6 bases). The CDR3 is 14 residues long. The V gene lost 3 bases and the J gene lost 7 bases, with 16 bases spanning the gap. The V gene's germline CDR1 is SGDLS and CDR2 YYNGEE. DNA for the CDR3: TGTGCCAGCAGCGCTTCTAGCGCCGGCGGGACCCAGTACTTC. This gives the protein CASSASSAGGTQYF.

The rearrangement uses TRBV25-1 and TRBJ2-2; the match to TRBD2 covers 8 bases. Germline V gene lookup returns CDR1 MGHDK and CDR2 SYGVNS. The CDR3 length is 15 residues. V lost 10 bases and J lost 3; bases outside the gene matches: 10. The CDR3 DNA sequence: TGTGCCACCGAGGCGGGAGGAAGGTACACCGGGGAGCTGTTTTTT. This gives the protein CATEAGGRYTGELFF.

This clone was found a few times. The chain links TRBV5-4 to TRBJ2-5; the D gene is possibly TRBD2 (5 bases). This CDR3 has 15 residues. Trimming left V 0 bases short and J 3 bases short, with 12 bases between. Germline V lookup: CDR1 SGHNT, CDR2 YYREEE (reference sequence). Here the CDR3 reads CASSLDPGSEETQYF. CDR3 coding DNA: TGTGCCAGCAGCTTGGATCCGGGATCGGAAGAGACCCAGTACTTC.

The V call is TRBV25-1, the J call TRBJ2-7; the D gene is possibly TRBD2 (6 bases). There are 15 residues in the CDR3. Trimming removed 3 bases from V and 6 bases from J, with 18 bases in between. Germline lookup yields CDR1 MGHDK and CDR2 SYGVNS. CDR3 amino acids: CASSDSSWGVGEQYF. The CDR3 DNA follows: TGTGCCAGCAGTGACTCTAGTTGGGGGGTCGGCGAGCAGTACTTC.

The chain uses TRBV6-5 and TRBJ1-1; tentative D call: TRBD1 (5 bases). The germline V and J ends were trimmed by 5 bases and 0 bases, with 7 bases remaining between them. The germline CDR1 and CDR2 sequences are MNHEY and SVGAGI. This CDR3 spans 13 amino acids. This CDR3 reads CASSTTVNTEAFF. DNA of the CDR3: TGTGCCAGCAGTACGACAGTGAACACTGAAGCTTTCTTT.

This clone was detected only once. V gene TRBV5-4 combines with J gene TRBJ2-2; 11 positions match TRBD2. V was pared by 5 bases and J by 4 bases, with 7 bases of the junction left unmatched. Germline lookup yields CDR1 SGHNT and CDR2 YYREEE (reference sequence). This CDR3 is built from 16 residues. DNA for the CDR3: TGTGCCAGCAGACCGATGACTAGCGGGACCACCGGGGAGCTGTTTTTT. The encoded protein is CASRPMTSGTTGELFF.

The rearrangement joins TRBV9 to TRBJ1-6, with D uncertain. The ends were cut back, 4 bases at V and 7 bases at J, with 15 bases in the middle. The length of the CDR3 is 15 residues. From germline, CDR1 is SGDLS and CDR2 YYNGEE. The CDR3 DNA reads as TGTGCCAGCAGCCCGAATTCGGTATCGAATTCACCCCTCCACTTT. Translated, it gives CASSPNSVSNSPLHF.

V usage is TRBV27 and J usage is TRBJ2-7; 9 nucleotides agree with TRBD2. Germline trimming cut 3 bases from V and 6 bases from J; bases unmatched to any gene: 9. CDR3 length equals 15 residues. Germline assignment: CDR1 MNHEY and CDR2 SMNVEV (reference sequence). CDR3 protein: CASSFRLAEGGEQYF. CDR3 DNA: TGTGCCAGCAGTTTCAGACTAGCGGAGGGGGGCGAGCAGTACTTC.

This chain links TRBV18 with TRBJ1-5, with D possibly TRBD1 on 6 matching bases. The V end was cut by 4 bases, the J end by 0 bases, with 7 bases between. The CDR3 length is 14 residues. CDR1 is KGHSH, CDR2 LQKENI, per germline. The CDR3: CASSQGDSNQPQHF. CDR3 nucleotide sequence: TGTGCCAGCTCACAGGGGGATAGCAATCAGCCCCAGCATTTT.

This clone has a handful of counts. V is TRBV2 and J is TRBJ2-1; 15 bases map to TRBD2. This CDR3 has 15 amino acids. Germline loops: CDR1 SNHLY, CDR2 FYNNEI. After removal of 5 bases from V and 8 bases from J, the junction contained 4 bases not matched to a gene. CDR3 DNA: TGTGCCAGCAGTCGGACTAGCGGGAGGGCCGATGAGCAGTTCTTC. Its protein is CASSRTSGRADEQFF.

The rearrangement uses TRBV5-6 and TRBJ1-1; D uncertain. V was pared by 2 bases and J by 2 bases, with 10 bases between. Germline loops: CDR1 SGHDT, CDR2 YYEEEE. The CDR3 extends over 14 amino acids. The CDR3 region is CASSFLAGNTEAFF. The CDR3 nucleotides are TGTGCCAGCAGCTTTTTAGCCGGAAACACTGAAGCTTTCTTT.

The V call is TRBV6-5, the J call TRBJ1-3, with D possibly TRBD1 on 6 matching bases. The germline gives CDR1 MNHEY, CDR2 SVGAGI. There are 15 residues in the CDR3. V was clipped by 6 bases and J by 2 bases, with 14 bases between them. This CDR3 reads CASSFKGVTGNTIYF. The CDR3 DNA sequence: TGTGCCAGCAGCTTTAAGGGGGTCACTGGAAACACCATATATTTT.

This sequence joins TRBV2 and TRBJ1-6; 9 bases are a match to TRBD1. The CDR3 totals 14 residues. Germline V lookup: CDR1 SNHLY, CDR2 FYNNEI. J was trimmed by 7 bases and V by 5 bases; bases with no gene match: 3. This CDR3 reads CASSPQGANSPLHF. In DNA, the CDR3 is TGTGCCAGCAGTCCACAGGGGGCGAATTCACCCCTCCACTTT. The variable domain in full, with the rest retrieved from reference TRBV2 and TRBJ1-6, is EPEVTQTPSHQVTQMGQEVILRCVPISNHLYFYWYRQILGQKVEFLVSFYNNEISEKSEIFDDQFSVERPDGSNFTLKIRSTKLEDSAMYFCASSPQGANSPLHFGNGTRLTVT.

The J gene is TRBJ1-1, the V gene TRBV5-5; possible D gene TRBD1, 6 bases. The CDR3 covers 12 residues. Germline assignment: CDR1 SGHKS and CDR2 YYEKEE (reference sequence). The V end lost 4 bases, the J end lost 9 bases, and 13 bases lay between the germline ends. The DNA for the CDR3 is TGTGCCAGCAGCGCTGGGGGGGCGCAAGCTTTCTTT. This sequence encodes CASSAGGAQAFF.

As DNA, the CDR3 is TGTGCCAGCAGTCCGACAGGGAGAGAGCAGTTCTTC. It codes for CASSPTGREQFF. The V and J genes are TRBV11-1 and TRBJ2-1, with 7 bases that match TRBD1. The CDR3 has 12 residues. From germline, CDR1 is SGHAT and CDR2 FQDESV (reference sequence). The junction had 6 bases not matched to a gene; V was cut back by 6 bases and J by 10 bases.